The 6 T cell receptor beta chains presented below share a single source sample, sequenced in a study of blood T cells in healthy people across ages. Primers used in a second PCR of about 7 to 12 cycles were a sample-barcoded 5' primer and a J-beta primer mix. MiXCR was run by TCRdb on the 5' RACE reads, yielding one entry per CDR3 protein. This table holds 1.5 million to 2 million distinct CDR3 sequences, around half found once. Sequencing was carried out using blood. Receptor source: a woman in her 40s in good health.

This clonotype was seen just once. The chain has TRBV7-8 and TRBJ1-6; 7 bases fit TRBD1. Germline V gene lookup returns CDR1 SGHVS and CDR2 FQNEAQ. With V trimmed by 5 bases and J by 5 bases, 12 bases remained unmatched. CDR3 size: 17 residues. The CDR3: CASSPRLGTADNSPLHF. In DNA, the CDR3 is TGTGCCAGCAGCCCGCGATTAGGGACAGCGGATAATTCACCCCTCCACTTT.

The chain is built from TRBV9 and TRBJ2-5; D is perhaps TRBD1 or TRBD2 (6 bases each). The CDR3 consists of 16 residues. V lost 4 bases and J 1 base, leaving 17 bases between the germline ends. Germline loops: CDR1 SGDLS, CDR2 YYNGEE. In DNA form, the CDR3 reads TGTGCCAGCAGCCCCCGAGAGGGGGGTGTCCAAGAGACCCAGTACTTC. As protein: CASSPREGGVQETQYF.

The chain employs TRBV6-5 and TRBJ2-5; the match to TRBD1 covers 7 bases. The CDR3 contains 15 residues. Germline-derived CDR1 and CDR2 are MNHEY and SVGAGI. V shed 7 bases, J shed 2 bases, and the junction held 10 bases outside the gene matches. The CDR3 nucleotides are TGTGCCAGCAATCCTCACAGGGGACAACAAGAGACCCAGTACTTC. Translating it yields CASNPHRGQQETQYF.

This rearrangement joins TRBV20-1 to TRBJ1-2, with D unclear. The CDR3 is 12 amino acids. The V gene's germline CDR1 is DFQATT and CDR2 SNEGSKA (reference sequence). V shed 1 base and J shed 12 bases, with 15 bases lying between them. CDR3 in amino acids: CSARVDARSHTF. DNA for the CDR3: TGCAGTGCTAGAGTGGACGCGAGGAGCCACACCTTC.

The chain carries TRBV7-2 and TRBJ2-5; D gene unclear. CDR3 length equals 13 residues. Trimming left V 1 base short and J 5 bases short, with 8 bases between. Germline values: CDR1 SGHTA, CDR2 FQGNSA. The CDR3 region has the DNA TGTGCCAGCAGCTTAGGTTACGGGGAGACCCAGTACTTC. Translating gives CASSLGYGETQYF.

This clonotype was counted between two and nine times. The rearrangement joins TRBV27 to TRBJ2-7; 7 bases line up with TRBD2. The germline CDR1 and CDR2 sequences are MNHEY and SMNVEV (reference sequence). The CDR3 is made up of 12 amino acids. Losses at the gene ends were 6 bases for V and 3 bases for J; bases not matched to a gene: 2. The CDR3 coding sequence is TGTGCCAGCAGGGGAGGGGACTACGAGCAGTACTTC. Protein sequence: CASRGGDYEQYF.